Sequencing of this TCR beta chain was carried out in a study of shared clonotypes between healthy human individuals. Using immunoSEQ multiplex PCR, the repertoire was profiled, and TCRdb retains in-frame clones only, with some absent. The sample includes a few million clones, about 90% of them seen just once. Details on this clone: Other DNA sequences within the sample encode an identical CDR3.

Germline V gives CDR1 SGHRS, CDR2 YFSETQ. V shed 4 bases and J shed 0 bases, with 10 bases lying between them. This CDR3 has 15 residues. The study separated CD4+ cells into CD45RA+ naive and CD45RA-negative memory subsets. What was sequenced was naive CD4+ T cells from PBMCs. The subset here: CD45RA+ positively selected. The genes are TRBV5-1 and TRBJ2-2; no reliable D call. This sequence originates from a man between 18 and 35 years old in good health. Some clones in this sample may be carry-over from other donors' samples. CDR3 coding DNA: TGCGCCAGCAGCCTGGGAAGCTCGAACACCGGGGAGCTGTTTTTT. Translated, it gives CASSLGSSNTGELFF.